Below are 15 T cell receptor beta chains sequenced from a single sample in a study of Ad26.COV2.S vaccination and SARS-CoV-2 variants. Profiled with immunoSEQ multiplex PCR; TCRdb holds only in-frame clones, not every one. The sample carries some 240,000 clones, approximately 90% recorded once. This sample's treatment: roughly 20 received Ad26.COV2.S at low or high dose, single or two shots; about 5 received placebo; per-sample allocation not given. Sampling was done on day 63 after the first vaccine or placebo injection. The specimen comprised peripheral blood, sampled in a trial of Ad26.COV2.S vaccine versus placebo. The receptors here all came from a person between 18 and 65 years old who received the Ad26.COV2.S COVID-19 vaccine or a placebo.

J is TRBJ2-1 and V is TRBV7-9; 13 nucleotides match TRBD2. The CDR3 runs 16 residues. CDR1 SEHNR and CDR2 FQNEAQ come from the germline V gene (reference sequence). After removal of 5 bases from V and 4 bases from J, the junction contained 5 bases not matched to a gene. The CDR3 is CASSRGLAGLYNEQFF. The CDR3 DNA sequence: TGTGCCAGCAGCCGGGGACTAGCGGGATTATACAATGAGCAGTTCTTC.

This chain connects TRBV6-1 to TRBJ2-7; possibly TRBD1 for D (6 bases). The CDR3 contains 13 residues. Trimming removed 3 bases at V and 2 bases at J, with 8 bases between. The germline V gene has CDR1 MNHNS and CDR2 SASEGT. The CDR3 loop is CASSDRTAYEQYF. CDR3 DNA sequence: TGTGCCAGCAGTGACCGGACAGCCTACGAGCAGTACTTC.

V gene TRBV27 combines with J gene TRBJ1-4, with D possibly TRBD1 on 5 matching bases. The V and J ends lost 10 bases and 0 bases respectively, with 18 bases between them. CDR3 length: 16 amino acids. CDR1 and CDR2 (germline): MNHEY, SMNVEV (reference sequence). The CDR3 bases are TGTGCCACTCATACGGGGCGAGGGGCAACTAATGAAAAACTGTTTTTT. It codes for CATHTGRGATNEKLFF.

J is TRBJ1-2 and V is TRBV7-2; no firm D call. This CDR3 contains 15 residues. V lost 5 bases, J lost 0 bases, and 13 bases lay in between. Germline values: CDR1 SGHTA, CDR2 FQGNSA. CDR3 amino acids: CASSQVVGANYGYTF. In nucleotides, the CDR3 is TGTGCCAGCAGCCAGGTAGTTGGGGCTAACTATGGCTACACCTTC. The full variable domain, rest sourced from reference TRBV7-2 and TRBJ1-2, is GAGVSQSPSNKVTEKGKDVELRCDPISGHTALYWYRQSLGQGLEFLIYFQGNSAPDKSGLPSDRFSAERTGGSVSTLTIQRTQQEDSAVYLCASSQVVGANYGYTFGSGTRLTVV.

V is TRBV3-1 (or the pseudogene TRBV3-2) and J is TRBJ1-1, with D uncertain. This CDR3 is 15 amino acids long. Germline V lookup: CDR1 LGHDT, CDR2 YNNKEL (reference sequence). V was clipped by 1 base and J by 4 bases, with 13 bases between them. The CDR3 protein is CASSQGGWNPTEAFF. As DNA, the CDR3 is TGTGCCAGCAGCCAAGGTGGCTGGAACCCCACTGAAGCTTTCTTT.

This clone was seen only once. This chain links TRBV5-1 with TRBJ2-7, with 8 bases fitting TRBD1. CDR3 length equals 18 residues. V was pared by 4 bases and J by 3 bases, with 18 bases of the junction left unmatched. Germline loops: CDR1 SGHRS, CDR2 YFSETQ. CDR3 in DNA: TGCGCCAGCAGCCCGCCTCGGACAGGGAACAGTGGGGACTACGAGCAGTACTTC. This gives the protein CASSPPRTGNSGDYEQYF.

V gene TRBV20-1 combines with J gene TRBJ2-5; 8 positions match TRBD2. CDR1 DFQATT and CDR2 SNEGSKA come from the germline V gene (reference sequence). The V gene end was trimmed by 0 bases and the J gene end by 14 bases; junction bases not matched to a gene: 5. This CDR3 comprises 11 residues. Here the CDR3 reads CSAREGTRGYF. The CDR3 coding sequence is TGCAGTGCTAGAGAGGGGACTAGAGGTTACTTC.

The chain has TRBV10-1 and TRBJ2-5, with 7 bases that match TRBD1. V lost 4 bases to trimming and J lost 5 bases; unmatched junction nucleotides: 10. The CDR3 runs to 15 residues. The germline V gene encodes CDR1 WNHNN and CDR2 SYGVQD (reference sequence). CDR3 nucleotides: TGCGCCAGCAGTGTATCCGGCAGGGGGACGGAGACCCAGTACTTC. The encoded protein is CASSVSGRGTETQYF.

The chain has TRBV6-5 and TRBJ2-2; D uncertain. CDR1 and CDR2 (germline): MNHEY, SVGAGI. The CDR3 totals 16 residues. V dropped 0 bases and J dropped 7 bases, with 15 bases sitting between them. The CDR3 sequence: CASSYSKVLASGELFF. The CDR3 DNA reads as TGTGCCAGCAGTTACTCGAAGGTCCTCGCAAGCGGGGAGCTGTTTTTT.

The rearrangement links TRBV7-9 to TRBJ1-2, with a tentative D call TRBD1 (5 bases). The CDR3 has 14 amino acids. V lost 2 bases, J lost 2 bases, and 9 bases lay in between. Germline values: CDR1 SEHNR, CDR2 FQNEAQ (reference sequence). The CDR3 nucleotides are TGTGCCAGCAGCTTATTTGGGGGAAACTATGGCTACACCTTC. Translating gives CASSLFGGNYGYTF.

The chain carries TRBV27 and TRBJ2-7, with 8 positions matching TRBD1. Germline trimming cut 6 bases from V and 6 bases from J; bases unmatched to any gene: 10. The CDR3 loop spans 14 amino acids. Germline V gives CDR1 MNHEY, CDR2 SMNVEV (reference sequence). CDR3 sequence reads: CASRTRQGLPEQYF. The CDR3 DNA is TGTGCCAGCAGAACGAGACAGGGGTTGCCCGAGCAGTACTTC.

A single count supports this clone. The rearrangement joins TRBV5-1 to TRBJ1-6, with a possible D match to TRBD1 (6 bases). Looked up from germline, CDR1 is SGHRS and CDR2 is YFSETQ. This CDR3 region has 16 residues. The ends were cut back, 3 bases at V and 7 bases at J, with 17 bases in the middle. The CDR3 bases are TGCGCCAGCAGCTCAAACAGGGAACTGGTGAATTCACCCCTCCACTTT. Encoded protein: CASSSNRELVNSPLHF.

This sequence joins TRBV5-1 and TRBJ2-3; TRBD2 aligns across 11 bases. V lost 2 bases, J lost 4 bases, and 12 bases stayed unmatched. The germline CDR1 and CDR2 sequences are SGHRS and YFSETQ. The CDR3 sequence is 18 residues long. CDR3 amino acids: CASSFRALSGRDPDTQYF. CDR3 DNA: TGCGCCAGCAGCTTCCGGGCGCTTAGCGGGAGGGACCCAGATACGCAGTATTTT.

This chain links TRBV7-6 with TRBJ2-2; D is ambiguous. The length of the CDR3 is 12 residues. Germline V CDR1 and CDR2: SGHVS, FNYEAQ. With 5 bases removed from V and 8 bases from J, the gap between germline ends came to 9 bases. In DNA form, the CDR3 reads TGTGCCAGCAGCCCAAGAAGGGGGGAGCTGTTTTTT. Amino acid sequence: CASSPRRGELFF.

As DNA, the CDR3 is TGTGCCAGCTCACCCACCAGGGCCAACACCGGGGAGCTGTTTTTT. As protein: CASSPTRANTGELFF. V gene TRBV18 combines with J gene TRBJ2-2, with a tentative D call TRBD1 (5 bases). Germline assignment: CDR1 KGHSH and CDR2 LQKENI. The V and J ends lost 3 bases and 2 bases respectively, with 10 bases between them. The CDR3 loop spans 15 amino acids.